This TCR beta chain derives from a study of cytomegalovirus exposure and HLA in healthy donors. Study information: From about 180 million T cells, an earlier analysis saw roughly 100 million unique TCR beta sequences.

Per the germline V gene, CDR1 is SGDLS and CDR2 is YYNGEE. V gave up 4 bases and J gave up 4 bases, with 9 bases separating them. The CDR3 consists of 12 residues. This clone has only a few counts. This PCR relied on a set of 60 Vbeta primers and 13 Jbeta primers. The method was immunoSEQ multiplex PCR; TCRdb's version includes in-frame clones alone and lacks a portion of them. The sample yields about 170,000 clones, less than 80% seen once. Each donor's status was that of a healthy bone marrow donor. Material for sequencing was PBMCs. The J gene is TRBJ2-7, the V gene TRBV9, with D perhaps TRBD2 (5 bases). The TCR sequence derives from a female donor in good health and CMV-seronegative. CDR3 nucleotide sequence: TGTGCCAGCAGCCCCGGGGTTTACGAGCAGTACTTC. Its translation is CASSPGVYEQYF.